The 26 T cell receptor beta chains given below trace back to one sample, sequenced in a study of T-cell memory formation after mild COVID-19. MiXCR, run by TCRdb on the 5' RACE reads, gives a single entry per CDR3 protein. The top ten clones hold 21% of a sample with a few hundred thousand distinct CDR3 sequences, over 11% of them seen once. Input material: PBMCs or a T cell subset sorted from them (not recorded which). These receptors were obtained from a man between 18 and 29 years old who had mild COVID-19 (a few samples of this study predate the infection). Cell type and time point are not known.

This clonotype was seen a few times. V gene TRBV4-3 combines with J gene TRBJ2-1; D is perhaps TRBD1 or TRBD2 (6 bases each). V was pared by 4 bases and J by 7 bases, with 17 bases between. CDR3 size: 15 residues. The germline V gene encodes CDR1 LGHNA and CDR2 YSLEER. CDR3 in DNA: TGCGCCAGCAGCCGAGAGGGCTTAGGGGGGAATGAGCAGTTCTTC. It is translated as CASSREGLGGNEQFF.

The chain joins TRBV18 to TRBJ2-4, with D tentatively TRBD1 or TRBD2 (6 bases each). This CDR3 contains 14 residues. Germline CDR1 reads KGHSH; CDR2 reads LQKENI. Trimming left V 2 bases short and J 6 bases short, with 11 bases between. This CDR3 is CASSPNGGPNIQYF. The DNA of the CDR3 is TGTGCCAGCTCACCAAACGGGGGCCCAAACATTCAGTACTTC.

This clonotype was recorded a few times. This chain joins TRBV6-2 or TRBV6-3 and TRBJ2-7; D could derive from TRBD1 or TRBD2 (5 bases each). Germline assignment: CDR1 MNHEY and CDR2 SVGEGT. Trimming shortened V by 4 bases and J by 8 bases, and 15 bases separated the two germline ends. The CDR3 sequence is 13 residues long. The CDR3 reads CASSFPTPGQQYF. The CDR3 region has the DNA TGTGCCAGCAGTTTCCCGACGCCGGGACAGCAGTACTTC.

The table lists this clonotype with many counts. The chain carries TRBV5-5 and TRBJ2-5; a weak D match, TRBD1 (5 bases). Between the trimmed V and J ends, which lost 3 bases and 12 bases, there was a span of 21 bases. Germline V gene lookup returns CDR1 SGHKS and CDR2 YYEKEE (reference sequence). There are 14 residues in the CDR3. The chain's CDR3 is CASSWRPARGSEYF. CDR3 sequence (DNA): TGTGCCAGCAGCTGGAGACCTGCTAGGGGTTCGGAGTACTTC.

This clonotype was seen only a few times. Written as DNA, the CDR3 is TGTGCCAGCAGCTTGGGGACGGGGAACCACTACAATGAGCAGTTCTTC. Translation: CASSLGTGNHYNEQFF. The V call is TRBV5-4, the J call TRBJ2-1, with D perhaps matching TRBD2 (5 bases). Trimming took 0 bases from V and 3 from J, leaving 13 bases between them. The CDR3 is made up of 16 amino acids. In germline, CDR1 is SGHNT, CDR2 YYREEE (reference sequence).

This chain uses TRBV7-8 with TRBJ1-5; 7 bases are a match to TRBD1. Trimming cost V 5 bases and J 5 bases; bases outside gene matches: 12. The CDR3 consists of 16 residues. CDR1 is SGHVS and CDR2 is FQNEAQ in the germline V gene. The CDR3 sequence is CASSPFGTALYQPQHF. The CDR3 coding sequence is TGTGCCAGCAGCCCGTTCGGGACAGCCCTATATCAGCCCCAGCATTTT.

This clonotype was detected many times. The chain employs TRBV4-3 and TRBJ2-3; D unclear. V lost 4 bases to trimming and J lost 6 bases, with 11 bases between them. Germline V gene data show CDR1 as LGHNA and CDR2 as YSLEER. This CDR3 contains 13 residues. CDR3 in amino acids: CASSRLLTDTQYF. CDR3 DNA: TGCGCCAGCAGCCGTCTTCTCACGGATACGCAGTATTTT.

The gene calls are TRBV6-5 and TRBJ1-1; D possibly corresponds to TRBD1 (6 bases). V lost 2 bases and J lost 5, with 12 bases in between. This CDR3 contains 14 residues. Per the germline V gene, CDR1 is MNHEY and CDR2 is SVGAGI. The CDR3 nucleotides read TGTGCCAGCAGTTACACGGCAGGGGAAACTGAAGCTTTCTTT. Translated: CASSYTAGETEAFF.

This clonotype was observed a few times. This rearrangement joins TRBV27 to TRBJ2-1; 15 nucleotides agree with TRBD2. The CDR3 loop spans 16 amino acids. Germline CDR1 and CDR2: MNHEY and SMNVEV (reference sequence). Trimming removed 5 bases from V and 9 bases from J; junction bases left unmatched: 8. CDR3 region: CASSERTSGGASEQFF. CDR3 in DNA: TGTGCCAGCAGTGAAAGGACTAGCGGGGGGGCCAGTGAGCAGTTCTTC.

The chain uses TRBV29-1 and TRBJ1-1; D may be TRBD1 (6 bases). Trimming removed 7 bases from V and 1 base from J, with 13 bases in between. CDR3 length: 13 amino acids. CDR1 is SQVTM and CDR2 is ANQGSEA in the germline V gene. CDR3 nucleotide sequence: TGCAGCGCCTCACAGGGAACGAACACTGAAGCTTTCTTT. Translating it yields CSASQGTNTEAFF.

CDR3 DNA: TGTGCCAGCAGCCACCTTGACACGTCCTATGGCTACACCTTC. This translates into CASSHLDTSYGYTF. The V and J genes are TRBV4-2 and TRBJ1-2; D gene unclear. Trimming cost V 3 bases and J 4 bases, with 12 bases left between them. Germline values: CDR1 LGHNA, CDR2 YNFKEQ. This CDR3 contains 14 residues.

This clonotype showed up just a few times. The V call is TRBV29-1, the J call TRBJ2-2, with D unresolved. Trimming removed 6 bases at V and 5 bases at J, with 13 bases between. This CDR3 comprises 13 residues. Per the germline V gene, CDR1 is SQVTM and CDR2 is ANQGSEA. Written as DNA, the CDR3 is TGCAGCGTGCAAAACAGTGGGACCGGGGAGCTGTTTTTT. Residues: CSVQNSGTGELFF.

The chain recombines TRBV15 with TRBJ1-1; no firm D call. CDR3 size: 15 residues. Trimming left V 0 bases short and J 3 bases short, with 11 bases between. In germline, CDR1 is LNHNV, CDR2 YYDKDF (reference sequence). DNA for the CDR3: TGTGCCACCAGCAGAGATCCAGAGGGCCACACTGAAGCTTTCTTT. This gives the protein CATSRDPEGHTEAFF.

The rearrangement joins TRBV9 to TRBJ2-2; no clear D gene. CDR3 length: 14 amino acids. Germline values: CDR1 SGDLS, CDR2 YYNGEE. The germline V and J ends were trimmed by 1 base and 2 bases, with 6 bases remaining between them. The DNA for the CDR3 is TGTGCCAGCAGCGTAACGTCTAACACCGGGGAGCTGTTTTTT. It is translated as CASSVTSNTGELFF.

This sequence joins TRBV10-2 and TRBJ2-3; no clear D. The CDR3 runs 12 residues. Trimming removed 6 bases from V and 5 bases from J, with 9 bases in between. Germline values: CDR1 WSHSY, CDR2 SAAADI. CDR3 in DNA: TGCGCCAGCAGCCACGATCTAGATACGCAGTATTTT. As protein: CASSHDLDTQYF.

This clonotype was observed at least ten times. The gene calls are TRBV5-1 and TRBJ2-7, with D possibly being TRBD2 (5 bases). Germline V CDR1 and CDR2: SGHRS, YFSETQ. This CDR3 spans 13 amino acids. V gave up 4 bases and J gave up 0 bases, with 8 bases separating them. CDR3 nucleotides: TGCGCCAGCAGCCGCCGGGACTCCTACGAGCAGTACTTC. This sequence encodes CASSRRDSYEQYF.

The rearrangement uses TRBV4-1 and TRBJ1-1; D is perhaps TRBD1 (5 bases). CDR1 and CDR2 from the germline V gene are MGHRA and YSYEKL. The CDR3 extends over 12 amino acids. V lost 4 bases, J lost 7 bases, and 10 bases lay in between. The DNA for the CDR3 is TGCGCCAGCAGCCCAGGGCCGGGTGAAGCTTTCTTT. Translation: CASSPGPGEAFF.

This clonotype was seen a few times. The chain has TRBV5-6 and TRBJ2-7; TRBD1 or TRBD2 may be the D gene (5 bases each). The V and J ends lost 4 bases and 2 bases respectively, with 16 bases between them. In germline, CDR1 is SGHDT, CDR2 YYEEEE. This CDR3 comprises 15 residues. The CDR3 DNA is TGTGCCAGCAGCACGGTGGGACGGGTCGCCTACGAGCAGTACTTC. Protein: CASSTVGRVAYEQYF.

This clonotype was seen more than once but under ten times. For the CDR3, the DNA is TGCGCCAGGGGACTCCGGGACAGGGGAATCGATGAGCAGTTCTTC. Protein: CARGLRDRGIDEQFF. The gene calls are TRBV5-1 and TRBJ2-1; 10 positions match TRBD1. CDR3 length: 15 amino acids. The V segment lost 8 bases and the J segment 8 bases; nucleotides outside the gene matches: 13. Germline loops: CDR1 SGHRS, CDR2 YFSETQ.

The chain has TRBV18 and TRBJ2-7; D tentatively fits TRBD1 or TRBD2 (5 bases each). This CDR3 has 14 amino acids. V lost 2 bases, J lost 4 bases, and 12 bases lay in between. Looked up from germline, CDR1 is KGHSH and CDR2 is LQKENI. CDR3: CASSPGTVNYEQYF. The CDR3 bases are TGTGCCAGCTCACCAGGGACGGTAAATTACGAGCAGTACTTC.

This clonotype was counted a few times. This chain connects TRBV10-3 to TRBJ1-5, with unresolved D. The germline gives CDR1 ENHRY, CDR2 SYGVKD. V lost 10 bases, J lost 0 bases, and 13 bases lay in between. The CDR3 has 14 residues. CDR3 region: CATAMGISNQPQHF. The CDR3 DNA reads TGTGCCACCGCCATGGGGATTAGCAATCAGCCCCAGCATTTT.

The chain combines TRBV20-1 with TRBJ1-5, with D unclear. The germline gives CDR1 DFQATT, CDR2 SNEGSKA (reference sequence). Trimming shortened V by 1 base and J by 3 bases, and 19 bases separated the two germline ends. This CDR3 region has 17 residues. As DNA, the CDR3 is TGCAGTGCTAGAGCGCCTCGACACACGGGGTCCAATCAGCCCCAGCATTTT. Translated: CSARAPRHTGSNQPQHF.

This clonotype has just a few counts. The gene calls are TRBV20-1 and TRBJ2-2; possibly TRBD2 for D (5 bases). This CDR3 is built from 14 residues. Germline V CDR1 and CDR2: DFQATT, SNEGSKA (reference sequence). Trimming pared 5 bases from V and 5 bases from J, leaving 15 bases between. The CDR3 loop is CSACPRTLTGELFF. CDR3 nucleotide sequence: TGCAGTGCTTGCCCTCGGACTTTAACCGGGGAGCTGTTTTTT.

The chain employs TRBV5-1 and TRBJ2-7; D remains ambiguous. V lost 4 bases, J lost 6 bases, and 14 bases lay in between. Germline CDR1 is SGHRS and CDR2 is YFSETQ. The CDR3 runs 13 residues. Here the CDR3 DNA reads TGCGCCAGCAGCGAGGATCCCTCCGGCGAGCAGTACGTC. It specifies CASSEDPSGEQYV.

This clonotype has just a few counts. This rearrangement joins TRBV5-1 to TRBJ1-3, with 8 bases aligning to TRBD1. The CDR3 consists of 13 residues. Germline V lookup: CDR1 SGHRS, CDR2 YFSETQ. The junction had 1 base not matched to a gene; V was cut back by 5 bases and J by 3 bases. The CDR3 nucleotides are TGCGCCAGCAGGACAGGGGTTGGAAACACCATATATTTT. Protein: CASRTGVGNTIYF.

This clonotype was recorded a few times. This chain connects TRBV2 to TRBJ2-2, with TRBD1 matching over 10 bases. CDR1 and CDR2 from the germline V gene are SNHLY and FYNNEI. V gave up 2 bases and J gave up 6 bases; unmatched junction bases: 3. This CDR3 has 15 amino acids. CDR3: CASSELGQGAGELFF. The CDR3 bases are TGTGCCAGCAGTGAACTAGGACAGGGGGCCGGGGAGCTGTTTTTT.